The 10 T cell receptor beta chains in this list originate from one sample, sequenced in a study of T-cell memory formation after mild COVID-19. MiXCR, run by TCRdb on the 5' RACE reads, gives a single entry per CDR3 protein. The sample includes more than 450,000 distinct CDR3 sequences, 18% of them seen just once. The sequenced sample was PBMCs or a T cell subset sorted from them (not recorded which). Receptors were obtained from an adult woman who had mild COVID-19 (a few samples of this study predate the infection). Cell type and time point are not known.

The chain links TRBV20-1 to TRBJ2-2; unclear D gene. V shed 7 bases and J shed 5 bases, with 8 bases lying between them. In germline, CDR1 is DFQATT, CDR2 SNEGSKA (reference sequence). This CDR3 is 11 amino acids long. The CDR3 DNA reads TGCAGTGAACCACCGACCGGGGAGCTGTTTTTT. Its protein is CSEPPTGELFF.

The chain has TRBV2 and TRBJ2-5, with 9 nucleotides matching TRBD2. This CDR3 spans 15 amino acids. Germline assignment: CDR1 SNHLY and CDR2 FYNNEI. The trim removed 3 bases at V and 4 bases at J, leaving 6 bases unmatched. The CDR3 nucleotides read TGTGCCAGCAGTGAGCGACTAGCGGCTCGAGAGACCCAGTACTTC. Encoded protein: CASSERLAARETQYF. Complete variable domain (other parts from reference TRBV2 and TRBJ2-5): EPEVTQTPSHQVTQMGQEVILRCVPISNHLYFYWYRQILGQKVEFLVSFYNNEISEKSEIFDDQFSVERPDGSNFTLKIRSTKLEDSAMYFCASSERLAARETQYFGPGTRLLVL.

The rearrangement joins TRBV10-3 to TRBJ2-2; TRBD1 aligns across 9 bases. The V gene end was trimmed by 6 bases and the J gene end by 6 bases; junction bases not matched to a gene: 5. This CDR3 is built from 14 residues. Germline loops: CDR1 ENHRY, CDR2 SYGVKD. Here the CDR3 reads CAIRPGQGAGELFF. The CDR3 nucleotides are TGTGCCATCAGGCCGGGACAGGGAGCCGGGGAGCTGTTTTTT.

This chain uses TRBV7-9 with TRBJ1-2; D possibly corresponds to TRBD1 (5 bases). V was pared by 1 base and J by 7 bases, with 10 bases between. Germline V gene sequence: CDR1 SEHNR, CDR2 FQNEAQ (reference sequence). The CDR3 sequence is 13 residues long. CDR3 in amino acids: CASSLGGDRGYTF. CDR3 sequence (DNA): TGTGCCAGCAGCTTAGGGGGCGATCGTGGCTACACCTTC.

This clonotype has only a few counts. The rearrangement joins TRBV20-1 to TRBJ2-3, with no clear D. There are 13 residues in the CDR3. Germline V gene sequence: CDR1 DFQATT, CDR2 SNEGSKA (reference sequence). V lost 6 bases and J 2 bases, leaving 12 bases between the germline ends. The CDR3 sequence: CSAPDRLTDTQYF. The CDR3 coding sequence is TGCAGTGCGCCGGACCGCCTCACAGATACGCAGTATTTT.

The chain recombines TRBV5-1 with TRBJ1-5; 8 nucleotides match TRBD1. Germline V gives CDR1 SGHRS, CDR2 YFSETQ. The CDR3 is 14 amino acids. Losses at the gene ends were 4 bases for V and 3 bases for J; bases not matched to a gene: 3. The chain's CDR3 is CASSETGVNQPQHF. Here the CDR3 DNA reads TGCGCCAGCAGCGAGACAGGGGTCAATCAGCCCCAGCATTTT.

This clonotype was detected a few times. The rearrangement joins TRBV9 to TRBJ2-3, with D maybe TRBD2 (6 bases). The V end lost 0 bases, the J end lost 3 bases, and 23 bases lay between the germline ends. The CDR3 has 19 amino acids. CDR1 is SGDLS and CDR2 is YYNGEE in the germline V gene. The CDR3 sequence is CASSVVNSWDWRGTDTQYF. DNA of the CDR3: TGTGCCAGCAGCGTAGTGAATTCCTGGGATTGGAGGGGTACAGATACGCAGTATTTT.

The rearrangement joins TRBV30 to TRBJ2-5; 7 nucleotides match TRBD2. V trimming: 5 bases; J trimming: 4 bases; junction bases outside the gene matches: 4. Germline CDR1 GTSNPN, CDR2 SVGIG (reference sequence). This CDR3 has 12 residues. The CDR3 reads CAWGGGGETQYF. Written as DNA, the CDR3 is TGTGCCTGGGGGGGGGGAGGAGAGACCCAGTACTTC.

This clonotype turned up a few times. This sequence joins TRBV20-1 and TRBJ2-7; 14 nucleotides match TRBD2. The CDR3 runs 16 residues. The trim removed 5 bases at V and 6 bases at J, leaving 12 bases unmatched. The V gene's germline CDR1 is DFQATT and CDR2 SNEGSKA (reference sequence). The CDR3 sequence is CSAVGLAGAGHPEQYF. The CDR3 region has the DNA TGCAGTGCTGTGGGACTAGCGGGAGCAGGCCATCCCGAGCAGTACTTC.

This chain links TRBV7-2 with TRBJ1-1; D is possibly TRBD1 (5 bases). Trimming shortened V by 5 bases and J by 5 bases, and 12 bases separated the two germline ends. This CDR3 is built from 13 residues. Per germline, CDR1 SGHTA and CDR2 FQGNSA. The CDR3 bases are TGTGCCAGCAGCGGCCAGGGAAGGACTGAAGCTTTCTTT. Its protein product is CASSGQGRTEAFF. The full variable domain, in which reference TRBV7-2 and TRBJ1-1 provide the parts outside the CDR3, is GAGVSQSPSNKVTEKGKDVELRCDPISGHTALYWYRQSLGQGLEFLIYFQGNSAPDKSGLPSDRFSAERTGGSVSTLTIQRTQQEDSAVYLCASSGQGRTEAFFGQGTRLTVV.